These T cell receptor beta chains were read from a single sample in a study of T cells expressing NK-cell markers. TCRdb reanalyzed the 5' RACE reads and collapses them to one entry per CDR3 protein, without DNA. Listed are 350,000 to 500,000 distinct CDR3 sequences; under 7.5% falls within the top ten. Specimen: blood T cells: a sorted CD56 or NKG2C T cell subset, CD4+ or CD8+ T cells, or bulk PBMC T cells (not recorded which). These receptors were collected from a woman aged 18 to 75 in good health. The CDR3 runs from the conserved cysteine through the conserved F or W.

TRBV9	TRBJ2-5	CASSVGNREETQYF
TRBV12-3/TRBV12-4	TRBJ2-1	CASSIGQPNNEQFF
TRBV6-2/TRBV6-3	TRBJ2-1	CASIGTSGRARGNEQFF
TRBV20-1	TRBJ2-2	CSANWGRASTGELFF
TRBV5-6	TRBJ2-2	CASSLRVIDNTGELFF
TRBV4-1	TRBJ2-5	CASSQDEGGSDGTQYF
TRBV5-1	TRBJ2-1	CASSLTSGGASYNEQFF
TRBV4-3	TRBJ1-6	CASSQDDSSGVSPLHF
TRBV5-1	TRBJ1-1	CASSLIPSGGTEAFF
TRBV6-5	TRBJ1-5	CASSYSGAGSNQPQHF
TRBV28	TRBJ2-7	CASNQPRQDPSYEQYF
TRBV20-1	TRBJ2-1	CSARSLAGGASSYNEQFF
TRBV20-1	TRBJ2-1	CSARDAGGTGVINEQFF
TRBV10-3	TRBJ2-3	CAISDGGLMRDTQYF
TRBV5-4	TRBJ2-2	CASSLYRRELFF
TRBV19	TRBJ1-6	CASMRNSPLHF
TRBV20-1	TRBJ1-1	CSAPGTVNTEAFF
TRBV6-1	TRBJ1-5	CASSEQKASNQPQHF
TRBV20-1	TRBJ1-3	CSAREQASGNTIYF
TRBV28	TRBJ2-4	CASTQSGEILAKNIQYF
TRBV5-1	TRBJ2-7	CASSLGGTGAYEQYF
TRBV5-4	TRBJ2-2	CASSVLANTGELFF
TRBV4-2	TRBJ2-1	CASSQRPRNEQFF
TRBV12-3/TRBV12-4	TRBJ2-3	CASSFRLAGRGDTQYF
TRBV7-2	TRBJ1-1	CASSPQVGNTEAFF
TRBV11-2	TRBJ2-4	CATNRGFLSKNIQYF
TRBV28	TRBJ2-3	CASQLAARTDTQYF
TRBV20-1	TRBJ1-5	CSAREVTGNQPQHF
TRBV5-4	TRBJ2-5	CASSLRQLVGSETQYF
TRBV5-4	TRBJ2-1	CASSPRLAGGSYNEQFF
TRBV9	TRBJ2-1	CASSAGSSYNEQFF
TRBV5-1	TRBJ2-5	CASNLSPGGGKQETQYF
TRBV29-1	TRBJ2-3	CSPRGTPTTSTDTQYF
TRBV24-1	TRBJ2-1	CATSDGSAGLYNEQFF
TRBV7-9	TRBJ2-3	CASSPVGGPTDTQYF
TRBV6-2/TRBV6-3	TRBJ2-1	CASSYSGTSGRADNEQFF
TRBV7-2	TRBJ2-5	CASSLPQGPQETQYF
TRBV18	TRBJ2-5	CASSPSVPGTGAQETQYF
TRBV12-3/TRBV12-4	TRBJ1-4	CASSLRDRANEKLFF
TRBV4-3	TRBJ1-4	CASSQSGQPNEKLFF
TRBV12-3/TRBV12-4	TRBJ1-4	CASSLTKTGGEKLFF
TRBV15	TRBJ1-1	CATSFRTGTNTEAFF
TRBV10-3	TRBJ2-3	CAISESKGITDTQYF
TRBV9	TRBJ2-3	CASSSLDTAYETDTQYF
TRBV4-2	TRBJ2-1	CASEGAYNEQFF
TRBV7-2	TRBJ2-3	CASRKRWGTDTQYF
TRBV5-1	TRBJ2-5	CASSVSTRAETQYF